This is a list of T cell receptor beta chains from one sample in a study of a mutant IDH1 vaccine in newly diagnosed glioma. Their antigens are not known. Libraries were prepared by immunoSEQ multiplex PCR; TCRdb keeps only in-frame clonotypes and omits some of them. The data show 70,000 to 90,000 clones, roughly nine tenths seen once. The material sequenced was PBMCs, taken from a glioma patient whose treatment included an IDH1 peptide vaccine. The receptors stem from a woman between 45 and 60 years old with glioma. CDR3s include the opening cysteine and the closing phenylalanine or tryptophan. D genes are given only for firm matches. The listing skips clone size in some rows; elsewhere it reads once, few, many or a size class.

NA	TRBJ2-7	TRBV5-1	TRBD1	TGCGCCAGCAGGGGACAGGGGGTCTACGAGCAGTACTTC	CASRGQGVYEQYF
NA	TRBJ2-7	TRBV2	NA	TGTGCCATCGCGCCCCGTCCCTCTAGCGAGCAGTACTTC	CAIAPRPSSEQYF
once	TRBJ2-7	TRBV2	NA	TGTGCCAGCAGGGAGTGGGGCGGTACTTCCGAGCAGTACTTC	CASREWGGTSEQYF
NA	TRBJ1-1	TRBV29-1	NA	TGCAGCGTTGGGCCAGGGGCCCTGGACGAAGCTTTCTTT	CSVGPGALDEAFF
NA	TRBJ2-7	TRBV29-1	TRBD2	TGCAGCGTTATGGGACTAGCGGGAGCGGGAAACGAGCAGTACTTC	CSVMGLAGAGNEQYF
once	TRBJ2-5	TRBV7-9	NA	TGTGCCAGCAGCTTAGTTACATTGGTTCAAGAGACCCAGTACTTC	CASSLVTLVQETQYF
NA	TRBJ1-2	TRBV4-1	NA	TGCGCCAGCAGCCAAGAGTTACGGGTACCTGGCTACACCTTC	CASSQELRVPGYTF
once	TRBJ2-1	TRBV5-1	TRBD2	TGCGCCAGCAGCTTGGCCTCGTGGGGGAGGGCCGGGAATGAGCAGTTCTTC	CASSLASWGRAGNEQFF
NA	TRBJ1-1	TRBV6-5	NA	TGTGCCAGCAGCCCAACACGATACACTGAAGCTTTCTTT	CASSPTRYTEAFF
NA	TRBJ2-6	TRBV10-3	TRBD1	TGTGCCATCAGTGCGGTGACAGGGATTGGGCCTGGGGCCAACGTCCTGACTTTC	CAISAVTGIGPGANVLTF
NA	TRBJ2-5	TRBV19	NA	TGTGCCAGTAGTATAGCCGGCGGGACCGCCAGCCAAGAGACCCAGTACTTC	CASSIAGGTASQETQYF
NA	TRBJ1-6	TRBV2	TRBD1	TGTGCCACGCGAGGACAGGGACATTCACCCCTCCACTTT	CATRGQGHSPLHF
NA	TRBJ2-3	TRBV5-1	NA	TGCGCCAGCAGCCGAAGGAGCGAGGGAGATACGCAGTATTTT	CASSRRSEGDTQYF
NA	TRBJ2-5	TRBV5-1	NA	TGCGCCAGCAGCATGGGGGAGGTCAGGTATCAAGAGACCCAGTACTTC	CASSMGEVRYQETQYF
NA	TRBJ1-1	TRBV7-2	TRBD1	TGTGCCAGCAGCTCGGGACAGGGGAACACTGAAGCTTTCTTT	CASSSGQGNTEAFF
few	TRBJ1-1	TRBV6-5	NA	TGTGCCAGCAGTTATCGGATTAAGGGCATGAACACTGAAGCTTTCTTT	CASSYRIKGMNTEAFF
NA	TRBJ1-5	TRBV19	NA	TGTGCCACCCCTTGGCAGCGAGGCAATCAGCCCCAGCATTTT	CATPWQRGNQPQHF
NA	TRBJ2-5	TRBV6-6	NA	TGTGCCAGCAGGTCGGACACGCAAGAGACCCAGTACTTC	CASRSDTQETQYF
once	TRBJ2-5	TRBV27	TRBD2	TGTGCCAGCAGAGCGCGGGGGGGGACACAAGAGACCCAGTACTTC	CASRARGGTQETQYF
NA	TRBJ2-7	TRBV28	NA	TGTGCCAGCAGTCCGGGGGGGACAGCCTCCTACGAGCAGTACTTC	CASSPGGTASYEQYF
NA	TRBJ1-6	TRBV27	NA	TGTGCCAGCAGTTTATCGGGAGGGTTCGGAAATTCACCCCTCCACTTT	CASSLSGGFGNSPLHF
NA	TRBJ1-2	TRBV7-9	NA	TGTGCCAGCAGTTTAAACTATGGCTACACCTTC	CASSLNYGYTF
NA	TRBJ2-5	TRBV4-1	NA	TGCGCCAGCAGCCAAGAGGCAGTACAAGAGACCCAGTACTTC	CASSQEAVQETQYF
once	TRBJ1-1	TRBV27	NA	TGTGCCAGCAGTTGGGACCGGATGAACACTGAAGCTTTCTTT	CASSWDRMNTEAFF
NA	TRBJ2-7	TRBV2	TRBD2	TGTGCCAGCAGGAGGGGGAGCGGGAGGGCTCCTTACGAGCAGTACTTC	CASRRGSGRAPYEQYF
NA	TRBJ2-1	TRBV7-3	NA	TGTGCCAGCAGCATCACGGCGTCTAGTAATGAGCAGTTCTTC	CASSITASSNEQFF
NA	TRBJ2-5	TRBV27	NA	TGTGCCAGCAGTTTCACGGGGGATCAAGAGACCCAGTACTTC	CASSFTGDQETQYF
NA	TRBJ1-1	TRBV28	TRBD1	TGTGCCAGCATCGATTGGACAGGGGACACTGAAGCTTTCTTT	CASIDWTGDTEAFF
NA	TRBJ2-1	TRBV5-4	TRBD2	TGTGCCAGCAGCTTGGGACTAGCGGTGACGAAGAATGAGCAGTTCTTC	CASSLGLAVTKNEQFF
NA	TRBJ1-1	TRBV10-1	TRBD1	TGCGCCAGCAGTGAAGGTAGGGGGCGGACTGAAGCTTTCTTT	CASSEGRGRTEAFF
once	TRBJ2-1	TRBV4-1	TRBD2	TGCGCCAGCAGCCTCAAGACTAGCGGGAGGGCCCCCGGTTACAATGAGCAGTTCTTC	CASSLKTSGRAPGYNEQFF
NA	TRBJ2-3	TRBV10-2	NA	TGCGCCAGCATTCGACTAGCAGGGGGGGATACGCAGTATTTT	CASIRLAGGDTQYF
NA	TRBJ1-2	TRBV14	TRBD1	TGTGCCAGCAGCCTGGACAGGGGGCTCGGTGGCTACACCTTC	CASSLDRGLGGYTF
once	TRBJ2-3	TRBV29-1	TRBD2	TGCAGCGCCCCTAGGACTAGCGGTAGCACAGATACGCAGTATTTT	CSAPRTSGSTDTQYF
NA	TRBJ1-1	TRBV7-9	TRBD1	TGTGCCAGCAGCTTAGGACAGGGTTTTGAAGCTTTCTTT	CASSLGQGFEAFF
NA	TRBJ2-3	TRBV30	TRBD2	TGTGCCTGGAGAGGTGGGCTAGCGGGAGGGCCTAGCACAGATACGCAGTATTTT	CAWRGGLAGGPSTDTQYF
NA	TRBJ2-6	TRBV11-2	NA	TGTGCCAGCGATTATACTGGGGCCAACGTCCTGACTTTC	CASDYTGANVLTF
NA	TRBJ2-1	TRBV29-1	TRBD2	TGCAGTACGGGGGGAAGCTCCTACAATGAGCAGTTCTTC	CSTGGSSYNEQFF
NA	TRBJ2-1	TRBV5-6	TRBD1	TGTGCCAGCAGCCCGGCAGGGGGCGCCGGCTACTACAATGAGCAGTTCTTC	CASSPAGGAGYYNEQFF
NA	TRBJ2-7	TRBV25-1	TRBD2	TGTGCCAGCAGTGAATATCGGACTAGTGCCTACGAGCAGTACTTC	CASSEYRTSAYEQYF
NA	TRBJ2-3	TRBV28	TRBD2	TGTGCCAGCAGTTTTGCAGTAAGAGGGCGGGAGGGAAGCACAGATACGCAGTATTTT	CASSFAVRGREGSTDTQYF
NA	TRBJ1-3	TRBV5-1	NA	TGCGCCAGCAGAGGGGCCGGCCTCTCTGGAAACACCATATATTTT	CASRGAGLSGNTIYF
NA	TRBJ2-6	TRBV18	NA	TGTGCCAGCTCACCGGACTTGTACTCTGGGGCCAACGTCCTGACTTTC	CASSPDLYSGANVLTF
NA	TRBJ1-2	TRBV18	TRBD1	TGTGCCAGCTCACCACTCGGGACAGGGGCCTATGGCTACACCTTC	CASSPLGTGAYGYTF
NA	TRBJ1-5	TRBV7-8	TRBD1	TGTGCCAGCAGTAACAGGGGAGGAAGCAATCAGCCCCAGCATTTT	CASSNRGGSNQPQHF
NA	TRBJ1-2	TRBV19	NA	TGTGCCAGTAGTATAGGCAGGGAGGTCCTTGGCTACACCTTC	CASSIGREVLGYTF
NA	TRBJ2-5	TRBV7-6	NA	TGTGCCAGCAGCTTAGGCGGGACAGAAGAGACCCAGTACTTC	CASSLGGTEETQYF
NA	TRBJ1-1	TRBV21-1	NA	TGTGCCAGCAGCAAAGCCGAACGGTGCCTTGAGGAAGCTTTCTTT	CASSKAERCLEEAFF
NA	TRBJ1-5	TRBV9	NA	TGTGCCAGCAGCGTAGGATTATCGAGCAATCAGCCCCAGCATTTT	CASSVGLSSNQPQHF
NA	TRBJ2-7	TRBV5-4	NA	TGTGCCAGCAGCTCACGAACGACCGGATCCTACGAGCAGTACTTC	CASSSRTTGSYEQYF
NA	TRBJ1-5	TRBV19	NA	TGTGCCAGTTCCTGGACTTTTCCTCAGCCCCAGCATTTT	CASSWTFPQPQHF
NA	TRBJ2-2	TRBV9	TRBD2	TGTGCCAGCAGCGTAGGATCTAGCGGAGCCGGGGAGCTGTTTTTT	CASSVGSSGAGELFF
NA	TRBJ2-7	TRBV7-8	NA	TGTGCCAGCAGCTCCGGACACTACGAGCAGTACTTC	CASSSGHYEQYF
NA	TRBJ1-1	TRBV7-6	TRBD1	TGTGCCAGCAGCTTAAAGGGGGCCGACACTGAAGCTTTCTTT	CASSLKGADTEAFF